The clone carrying this T cell receptor beta chain was seen many times. Its target is not known. These data come from a study of regulatory T cells in long-lasting Graves disease. This sample's time point: persistent/refractory GD, antithyroid drugs over 5 years with positive TRAb. RNA from PBMCs was the source of the TCR library. Relying on iRepertoire HTBI primers and Arm-PCR of CDR3 regions, the team built TCR beta libraries. TCRdb redid the calling of the multiplex PCR reads with MiXCR, one entry per CDR3 protein. Of approximately 470,000 distinct CDR3 sequences in the sample, 20% were seen once. Study-wide results and caveats: TRBV28, TRBJ1-2 and TRBJ2-5 were segments that persistent disease favored.

V lost 1 base to trimming and J lost 2 bases, with 12 bases between them. Per germline, CDR1 SGHTA and CDR2 FQGNSA. The CDR3 extends over 15 amino acids. This receptor was obtained from a female donor with Graves disease. The chain is built from TRBV7-2 and TRBJ2-7, with a possible D match to TRBD2 (6 bases). The specimen comprised peripheral blood mononuclear cells (PBMCs), sampled when the disease was refractory, from a patient treated with antithyroid drugs. CDR3 sequence: CASSLESTGAYEQYF. In DNA form, the CDR3 reads TGTGCCAGCAGCTTAGAATCGACGGGGGCCTACGAGCAGTACTTC. The full variable domain, its missing parts supplied by reference TRBV7-2 and TRBJ2-7, is GAGVSQSPSNKVTEKGKDVELRCDPISGHTALYWYRQSLGQGLEFLIYFQGNSAPDKSGLPSDRFSAERTGGSVSTLTIQRTQQEDSAVYLCASSLESTGAYEQYFGPGTRLTVT.